This T cell receptor beta chain was recorded in a study of T cells in Graves' hyperthyroidism and ophthalmopathy (dated by TCRdb to the late 2010s). Regarding the research as a whole: Peripheral blood samples were taken at initial diagnosis, before any treatment was given. To identify distinguishing TCR V-J signatures, a discovery cohort of 90 to 100 patients was used, comprising 40 to 45 with Graves' ophthalmopathy and around 60 with stable Graves' hyperthyroidism. Whether ophthalmopathy could be predicted prospectively was tested in an independent validation cohort made up of about 20 hyperthyroidism patients plus 17 patients who later progressed to ophthalmopathy. The 75 to 100 discovery patients were randomly split 7:3 into training and test sets. In several Graves' hyperthyroidism patients, the study also compared T-cell repertoires from thyroid tissue with T-cell repertoires from blood. Once sampling was done, hyperthyroidism patients were given methimazole at a starting dose of 30 mg daily, whereas ophthalmopathy patients were given high-dose intravenous methylprednisolone. The paper reports TCR Vbeta CDR3 sequencing of 135 peripheral blood samples: 43 ophthalmopathy, about 75 hyperthyroidism and around 17 progressor patients. Here is what the overall study found, with its caveats: Sample size was not statistically predetermined, and blinding of investigators to group allocation was not performed. In validation, the model predicted progression to ophthalmopathy with roughly 70% sensitivity and 72% to 85% specificity, a median of around 6.6 months before onset. Ophthalmopathy was separated from stable hyperthyroidism by a 13 V-J signature model, with 85% to 90% sensitivity and just over 81% specificity obtained in cross-validation and 80%/75% obtained in testing. Most expanded thyroid clonotypes (frequency above 0.001) were also found in blood, which suggests that blood repertoires may mirror thyroid immune responses.

This clonotype showed up many times. The antigen this receptor binds is unknown. No much larger clone is present one base from it, and per-base qualities are unavailable. The TCR beta CDR3 regions were amplified from the RNA transcripts. The TCR CDR3 was subjected to a first round of RT-PCR using the HTBI primer set and the Qiagen OneStep RT-PCR kit. A second multiplex PCR round built the libraries, followed by size selection and purification. The libraries were sequenced on an Illumina HiSeq2000 using paired-end 100 bp reads. The published analysis was carried out like this. Raw data were processed with SOAPnuke, discarding reads with adapters, uncalled bases, mean Phred below 15, or no exact constant-primer or identifier match. COPE v1.2.5 was used to merge high-quality paired reads, and clonotypes were defined as unique nucleotide sequences. MiTCR v1.1 was used to align clonotypes to the IMGT TRBV, TRBD and TRBJ reference segments. Only V-J combinations with frequency above 0.0001, covering 99% to 99.2% of repertoires, were analysed. The TCS score was defined as the ratio of F50 (clonal expansion) to E x V (chaos), calculated using BLOSUM62-based TCRdist between CDR3 peptides within each V-J. Welch's t-statistics and random forest reduced around 520 V-J features to about 12, which were used in a naive Bayes classifier (R e1071). TCRdb trimmed the raw reads at Q25, called clones with MiXCR and kept productive beta chains. Rows matching on CDR3 protein sequence are summarized as one entry with the most common DNA and genes. Here the V and J calls rest on TCRdb's processing, not on the authors' analysis. The sample data list about 360,000 distinct CDR3 sequences, and about 12% of these were observed just once. The biggest ten clones account for over 8.5% of the sample.

From the cysteine up to the phenylalanine, the CDR3 has a length of 14 residues. Just CDR3 DNA is preserved here, 42 bases in frame from base 1. V loses 7 bases at its end and J loses 8 bases; junction bases beyond the gene matches: 8. For CDR1 and CDR2, the germline V gene lists MDHEN and SYDVKM. Graves' hyperthyroidism was defined as stable when no progression to ophthalmopathy occurred over 18 months of follow-up. Hyperthyroidism patients were aged 18 to 65 years and newly diagnosed, with disease duration of less than 2 months. The study excluded patients with uncontrolled infections, other autoimmune diseases, pregnancy or lactation. Diagnoses were established on the basis of clinical symptoms, serum thyroxine and TRAb, thyroid ultrasound, and orbital computed tomography. PBMCs were isolated from about 10 ml of fresh peripheral blood by Ficoll-Paque density gradient centrifugation. Trizol reagent was used to extract total RNA, and RNA quality was then checked on an Agilent 2100 Bioanalyzer.

Rearrangement joined TRBV28 to TRBJ1-2, with 12 central nucleotides matching TRBD1. The source material was blood. The sequence came from a woman aged 18-30 years with Graves' hyperthyroidism. The DNA reads as follows: TGTGCCAGCAACATAGGGACAGGGGGCGCCGGCTACACCTTC. This yields the protein CASNIGTGGAGYTF.